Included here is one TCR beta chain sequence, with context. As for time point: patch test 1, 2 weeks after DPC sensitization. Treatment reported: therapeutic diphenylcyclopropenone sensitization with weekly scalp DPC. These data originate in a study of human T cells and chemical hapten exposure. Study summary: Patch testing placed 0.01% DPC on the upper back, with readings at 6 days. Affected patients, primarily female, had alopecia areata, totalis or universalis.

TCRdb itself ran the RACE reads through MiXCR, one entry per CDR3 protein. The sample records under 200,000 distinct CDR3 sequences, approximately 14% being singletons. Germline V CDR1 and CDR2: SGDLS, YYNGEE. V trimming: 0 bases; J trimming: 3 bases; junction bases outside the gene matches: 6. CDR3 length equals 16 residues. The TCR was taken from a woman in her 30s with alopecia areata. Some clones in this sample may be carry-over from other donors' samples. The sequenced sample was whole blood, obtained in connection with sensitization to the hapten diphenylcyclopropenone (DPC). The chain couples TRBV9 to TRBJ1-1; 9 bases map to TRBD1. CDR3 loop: CASSVEDRGRYTEAFF. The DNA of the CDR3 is TGTGCCAGCAGCGTAGAGGACAGGGGAAGGTACACTGAAGCTTTCTTT.